Listed here are 13 T cell receptor beta chains from one sample, sequenced in a study of metastatic and nonmetastatic thyroid tumors. Every patient was untreated before thyroid surgery. TCRdb re-called the PCR reads via MiXCR. The sample contains about 43,000 clones, around 24% of which appear only once. Sequences were obtained from tumor tissue. All receptors derive from a female donor with papillary thyroid cancer or a benign thyroid nodule (not recorded which). Some clones in this sample may be carry-over from other donors' samples.

CDR3 loop: CASSQLGLGLNTEAFF. In nucleotides, the CDR3 is TGTGCCAGCTCCCAACTGGGTCTGGGACTAAACACTGAAGCTTTCTTT. V is TRBV18 and J is TRBJ1-1; TRBD1 might be the D (5 bases). V lost 6 bases and J lost 2, with 19 bases in between. CDR1 is KGHSH and CDR2 is LQKENI in the germline V gene. The CDR3 length is 16 residues.

The chain's CDR3 is CASSDGLGSPLHF. The CDR3 DNA reads as TGTGCCAGCAGCGACGGACTTGGTTCACCCCTCCACTTT. This chain links TRBV7-3 with TRBJ1-6; D is unresolved. This CDR3 spans 13 amino acids. Per germline, CDR1 SGHTA and CDR2 FQGTGA. Trimming cost V 5 bases and J 9 bases, with 11 bases left between them. The entire variable domain, with the rest obtained from reference TRBV7-3 and TRBJ1-6, is as follows: GAGVSQTPSNKVTEKGKYVELRCDPISGHTALYWYRQSLGQGPEFLIYFQGTGAADDSGLPNDRFFAVRPEGSVSTLKIQRTERGDSAVYLCASSDGLGSPLHFGNGTRLTVT.

This clone was detected ten times or more. The CDR3 sequence is CASSLSSLLGGPGSGNTIYF. DNA of the CDR3: TGTGCCAGCAGTTTATCGTCTCTGTTAGGGGGACCAGGTTCTGGAAACACCATATATTTT. V gene TRBV28 combines with J gene TRBJ1-3; weak D call: TRBD1 (6 bases). CDR1 MDHEN and CDR2 SYDVKM come from the germline V gene. The CDR3 runs 20 residues. Trimming took 1 base from V and 1 from J, leaving 23 bases between them.

This clone was counted between two and nine times. The chain is built from TRBV6-1 and TRBJ1-2; 7 bases agree with TRBD1. V was pared by 0 bases and J by 4 bases, with 2 bases of the junction left unmatched. The germline V gene has CDR1 MNHNS and CDR2 SASEGT. There are 14 residues in the CDR3. CDR3 sequence reads: CASSEAAGGYGYTF. DNA for the CDR3: TGTGCCAGCAGTGAAGCCGCAGGGGGCTATGGCTACACCTTC.

This chain links TRBV12-3 or TRBV12-4 with TRBJ2-2; D is perhaps TRBD2 (6 bases). CDR3 size: 14 residues. Trimming stripped 6 bases from V and 6 bases from J, with 14 bases between. The CDR3 nucleotides are TGTGCCAGCAGGCCCCTACTAGCTTCCGGGGAGCTGTTTTTT. Its protein is CASRPLLASGELFF.

This clone is categorized as medium-sized. The CDR3 DNA sequence: TGCAGTGCGCCCGGACAGGGGGCAGACACCGGGGAGCTGTTTTTT. Its translation: CSAPGQGADTGELFF. The chain links TRBV20-1 to TRBJ2-2; 11 nucleotides match TRBD1. Looked up from germline, CDR1 is DFQATT and CDR2 is SNEGSKA (reference sequence). The CDR3 has 15 amino acids. V dropped 6 bases and J dropped 3; count of bases not matched to a gene: 6.

Ten or more counts support this clone. The chain couples TRBV19 to TRBJ1-2, with a weak D call TRBD1 (5 bases). There are 15 residues in the CDR3. CDR1 is LNHDA and CDR2 is SQIVND in the germline V gene (reference sequence). V was shortened by 6 bases and J by 3 bases, with 17 bases between the two germline ends. CDR3 loop: CASSQKGIGDYGYTF. For the CDR3, the DNA is TGTGCCAGTAGCCAAAAGGGGATCGGAGACTATGGCTACACCTTC.

This clone appeared many times. At the DNA level, this CDR3 is encoded by other sequences in the same sample as well. The V and J genes are TRBV15 and TRBJ2-1; 7 nucleotides agree with TRBD1. The CDR3 has 13 residues. The germline CDR1 and CDR2 sequences are LNHNV and YYDKDF (reference sequence). V lost 4 bases to trimming and J lost 5 bases; unmatched junction nucleotides: 2. Here the CDR3 reads CATSTGQHNEQFF. DNA of the CDR3: TGTGCCACCAGCACGGGACAGCACAATGAGCAGTTCTTC.

This clone has more than one count but fewer than ten. V and J are TRBV20-1 and TRBJ1-2, with D possibly matching TRBD1 (5 bases). Germline CDR1 and CDR2: DFQATT and SNEGSKA (reference sequence). The CDR3 covers 15 residues. Trimming took off 6 bases at V and 4 bases at J, with 21 bases between the two ends. The DNA of the CDR3 is TGCAGTGCGTGGGGCAGGGCGCCGAAGTGCTATGGCTACACCTTC. Translation: CSAWGRAPKCYGYTF.

This clone turned up a few times. V and J are TRBV6-5 and TRBJ2-3, with D perhaps TRBD1 (6 bases). In germline, CDR1 is MNHEY, CDR2 SVGAGI. With 2 bases removed from V and 1 base from J, the gap between germline ends came to 13 bases. The CDR3 is 16 residues long. CDR3 sequence: CASSYTPPGGTDTQYF. The CDR3 bases are TGTGCCAGCAGTTACACCCCCCCAGGGGGCACAGATACGCAGTATTTT.

This chain uses TRBV20-1 with TRBJ2-7, with D tentatively TRBD1 (6 bases). With 1 base removed from V and 1 base from J, the gap between germline ends came to 14 bases. CDR1 and CDR2 (germline): DFQATT, SNEGSKA (reference sequence). The CDR3 covers 15 residues. The CDR3 sequence is CSARGQSGHSYEQYF. CDR3 DNA: TGCAGTGCTAGAGGGCAATCGGGACATTCCTACGAGCAGTACTTC.

CDR3 coding DNA: TGCAGTGCTATCAACAATGTCGGAAACACAGATACGCAGTATTTT. Encoded protein: CSAINNVGNTDTQYF. The rearrangement links TRBV20-1 to TRBJ2-3; no clear D gene. Trimming took 4 bases from V and 2 from J, leaving 16 bases between them. CDR3 size: 15 residues. Germline V gene sequence: CDR1 DFQATT, CDR2 SNEGSKA (reference sequence).

This clone was seen more than once but under ten times. The chain combines TRBV28 with TRBJ1-1; no reliable D call. Germline V gene lookup returns CDR1 MDHEN and CDR2 SYDVKM. This CDR3 has 12 amino acids. The germline V and J ends were trimmed by 5 bases and 5 bases, with 9 bases remaining between them. Here the CDR3 reads CASSPVRTEAFF. The DNA of the CDR3 is TGTGCCAGCAGTCCTGTTCGGACTGAAGCTTTCTTT.